Described below is a single T cell receptor beta chain sequence and its context. The sample is drawn from a study of T cell responses to AZD1222 COVID-19 vaccine. At the level of the study: It was second doses at about 4 or about 12 weeks that were pooled.

Profiling relied on immunoSEQ multiplex PCR, and the TCRdb table lists in-frame clones only, not all of them. The sample lists roughly 130,000 clones, over 75% occurring once. The CDR3 extends over 14 amino acids. Per germline, CDR1 MNHEY and CDR2 SVGAGI. V was clipped by 2 bases and J by 5 bases, with 10 bases between them. The TCR sequence derives from an adult in good health. The V and J genes are TRBV6-5 and TRBJ1-5, with D maybe TRBD1 (6 bases). The sample consisted of peripheral blood, taken on day 0 of AZD1222 vaccination. The CDR3 DNA follows: TGTGCCAGCAGTTACAGGGGGGCCTATCAGCCCCAGCATTTT. It codes for CASSYRGAYQPQHF.